A single sample gave rise to the 10 T cell receptor beta chains below, sequenced in a study of Ad26.COV2.S vaccination and SARS-CoV-2 variants. TCRdb keeps only in-frame clones here, not all; method: immunoSEQ multiplex PCR. The top ten clones hold 3% to 4.5% of a sample with about 390,000 clones, about 88% of them seen once. Sample treatment: 15 to 20 received Ad26.COV2.S at low or high dose, single or two shots; about 5 received placebo; per-sample allocation not given. Vaccine and placebo recipients were sampled on day 63 after the first injection. The sample here was peripheral blood, taken in a trial of Ad26.COV2.S vaccine versus placebo. These receptors came from a person between 18 and 60 years old who received the Ad26.COV2.S COVID-19 vaccine or a placebo.

The chain is built from TRBV15 and TRBJ1-1; 8 positions match TRBD1. This CDR3 has 13 amino acids. V lost 5 bases and J lost 5; bases outside the gene matches: 4. Germline assignment: CDR1 LNHNV and CDR2 YYDKDF (reference sequence). The CDR3: CATSGRQGTEAFF. The CDR3 nucleotides are TGTGCCACCAGCGGCCGACAGGGGACTGAAGCTTTCTTT.

This sequence joins TRBV2 and TRBJ1-4; the match to TRBD1 covers 9 bases. V trimming: 10 bases; J trimming: 8 bases; junction bases outside the gene matches: 11. Germline V gene lookup returns CDR1 SNHLY and CDR2 FYNNEI. This CDR3 spans 14 amino acids. The CDR3 sequence: CATSGQGGGEKLFF. CDR3 sequence (DNA): TGTGCCACCTCGGGACAGGGAGGCGGCGAAAAACTGTTTTTT.

J is TRBJ2-2 and V is TRBV2; either TRBD1 or TRBD2 may fit D (5 bases each). There are 15 residues in the CDR3. The germline V and J ends were trimmed by 6 bases and 0 bases, with 11 bases remaining between them. The V gene's germline CDR1 is SNHLY and CDR2 FYNNEI. The CDR3 nucleotides read TGTGCCAGCAGACGGGGCAACGCGAACACCGGGGAGCTGTTTTTT. Protein sequence: CASRRGNANTGELFF.

The genes are TRBV2 and TRBJ2-2; TRBD2 aligns across 7 bases. The CDR3 runs to 15 residues. Germline trimming cut 7 bases from V and 2 bases from J; bases unmatched to any gene: 7. Germline V gene sequence: CDR1 SNHLY, CDR2 FYNNEI. CDR3 residues: CASMLLALNTGELFF. The CDR3 DNA sequence: TGTGCCAGCATGTTACTAGCGTTAAACACCGGGGAGCTGTTTTTT.

The chain recombines TRBV15 with TRBJ1-1; D unresolved. The germline V gene has CDR1 LNHNV and CDR2 YYDKDF (reference sequence). V was cut by 0 bases and J by 3 bases, with 14 bases left in between. The CDR3 covers 16 residues. For the CDR3, the DNA is TGTGCCACCAGCAGAGATTTAGGGCTAACCTACACTGAAGCTTTCTTT. Translating it yields CATSRDLGLTYTEAFF.

V and J are TRBV3-1 (or the pseudogene TRBV3-2) and TRBJ1-2; 9 bases are shared with TRBD1. With 3 bases clipped from V and 4 bases from J, the junction kept 9 bases outside the gene matches. Germline-derived CDR1 and CDR2 are LGHDT and YNNKEL (reference sequence). The CDR3 is 16 residues long. This chain's CDR3 is CASSHLNRGRGYGYTF. CDR3 nucleotides: TGTGCCAGCAGCCACCTCAACAGGGGGCGAGGCTATGGCTACACCTTC.

This clone was seen a single time. At the DNA level, this CDR3 is encoded by other sequences in the same sample as well. The genes are TRBV20-1 and TRBJ2-1; a weak D match, TRBD2 (6 bases). This CDR3 spans 14 amino acids. With 3 bases removed from V and 3 bases from J, the gap between germline ends came to 12 bases. Germline CDR1 reads DFQATT; CDR2 reads SNEGSKA (reference sequence). The CDR3 bases are TGCAGTGCTAGTGGCGGGGATTACTACAATGAGCAGTTCTTC. Amino acid sequence: CSASGGDYYNEQFF.

The rearrangement uses TRBV20-1 and TRBJ1-2, with TRBD1 as a possible D gene (6 bases). The CDR3 has 16 amino acids. Trimming cost V 3 bases and J 1 base, with 18 bases left between them. Germline-derived CDR1 and CDR2 are DFQATT and SNEGSKA (reference sequence). The CDR3 reads CSASGGGRGVNYGYTF. The DNA for the CDR3 is TGCAGTGCTAGTGGTGGGGGCAGGGGAGTTAACTATGGCTACACCTTC.

This chain connects TRBV10-3 to TRBJ2-3; D might be TRBD1 (6 bases). This CDR3 has 13 amino acids. Looked up from germline, CDR1 is ENHRY and CDR2 is SYGVKD. The V end was cut by 8 bases, the J end by 0 bases, with 9 bases between. As DNA, the CDR3 is TGTGCCATCGGGACATCGAGCACAGATACGCAGTATTTT. Its protein is CAIGTSSTDTQYF.

V gene TRBV27 combines with J gene TRBJ1-5, with TRBD1 matching over 7 bases. CDR1 and CDR2 from the germline V gene are MNHEY and SMNVEV (reference sequence). The V gene end was trimmed by 5 bases and the J gene end by 5 bases; junction bases not matched to a gene: 6. The CDR3 contains 14 residues. As DNA, the CDR3 is TGTGCCAGCAGTGTTCAGGGGGAGCATCAGCCCCAGCATTTT. This translates into CASSVQGEHQPQHF.